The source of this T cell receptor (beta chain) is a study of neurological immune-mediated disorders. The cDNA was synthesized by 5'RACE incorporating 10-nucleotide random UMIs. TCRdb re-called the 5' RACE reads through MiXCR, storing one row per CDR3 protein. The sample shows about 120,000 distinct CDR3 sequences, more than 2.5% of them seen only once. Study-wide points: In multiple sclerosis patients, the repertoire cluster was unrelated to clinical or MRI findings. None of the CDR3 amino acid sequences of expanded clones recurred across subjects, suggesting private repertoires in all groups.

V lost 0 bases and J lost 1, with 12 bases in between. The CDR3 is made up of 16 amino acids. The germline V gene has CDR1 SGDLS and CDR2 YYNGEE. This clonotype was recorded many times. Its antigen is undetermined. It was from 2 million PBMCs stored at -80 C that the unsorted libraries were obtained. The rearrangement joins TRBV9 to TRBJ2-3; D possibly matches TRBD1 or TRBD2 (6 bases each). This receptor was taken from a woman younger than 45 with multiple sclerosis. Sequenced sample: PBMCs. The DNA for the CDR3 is TGTGCCAGCAGCGTAGGGGGGGCGGCCCGCACAGATACGCAGTATTTT. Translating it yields CASSVGGAARTDTQYF. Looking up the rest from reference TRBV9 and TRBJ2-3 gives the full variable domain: DSGVTQTPKHLITATGQRVTLRCSPRSGDLSVYWYQQSLDQGLQFLIQYYNGEERAKGNILERFSAQQFPDLHSELNLSSLELGDSALYFCASSVGGAARTDTQYFGPGTRLTVL.